This T cell receptor beta chain was captured in a study of beta chain features in type 1 diabetes. Study in general: Healthy donors, compared against patients, showed similar age, gender and cell yields.

Every bit of the isolated RNA underwent reverse transcription, so sequencing read expressed TCRB transcripts. Using immunoSEQ multiplex PCR, the repertoire was profiled, and TCRdb retains in-frame clones only, with some absent. In the table there are 640,000 or so clones, 10% to 15% of which are singletons. Study results and caveats: All four CD4+ subsets of Type 1 diabetes patients contained TCRB CDR3s that were moderately but significantly shorter. Patients' naive, central memory and regulatory TCRB repertoires appeared more alike than those of healthy donors.

About this clone: Its cognate antigen is unknown.

Trimming stripped 0 bases from V and 6 bases from J, with 6 bases between. This CDR3 has 13 residues. Germline V gene lookup returns CDR1 SGHTA and CDR2 FQGNSA. Markers CD45RO/CCR7/CD25/CD127/CD95/CD27 served to sort CD4+ naive, central memory, regulatory and stem cell-like memory cells. This sequence was found in a man aged 18 to 35 with type 1 diabetes. The rearrangement joins TRBV7-2 to TRBJ2-1; D unresolved. Sequenced material: naive CD4+ T cells from blood. The CDR3 protein is CASSLAYSNEQFF. The CDR3 DNA follows: TGTGCCAGCAGCTTAGCTTATTCCAATGAGCAGTTCTTC.